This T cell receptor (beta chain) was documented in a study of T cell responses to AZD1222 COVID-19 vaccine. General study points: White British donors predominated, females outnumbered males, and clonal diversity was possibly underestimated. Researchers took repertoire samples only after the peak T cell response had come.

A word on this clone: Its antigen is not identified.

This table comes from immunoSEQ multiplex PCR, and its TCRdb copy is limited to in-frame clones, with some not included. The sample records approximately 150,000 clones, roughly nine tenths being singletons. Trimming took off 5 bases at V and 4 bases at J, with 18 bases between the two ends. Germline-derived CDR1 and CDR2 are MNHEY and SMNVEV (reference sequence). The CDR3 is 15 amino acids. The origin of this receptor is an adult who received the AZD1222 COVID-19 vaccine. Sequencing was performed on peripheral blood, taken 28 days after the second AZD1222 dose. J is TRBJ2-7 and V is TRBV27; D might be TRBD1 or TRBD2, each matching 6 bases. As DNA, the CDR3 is TGTGCCAGCAGTAGGGGGAGGACCGCATCTTACGAGCAGTACTTC. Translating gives CASSRGRTASYEQYF.